This entry concerns a single T cell receptor beta chain. The antigen remains undetermined. The data derive from a study of T cells in localized non-small cell lung cancer. General study points: Maximal T cell clonality occurred in uninvolved adjacent lung, with tumor ranking below it. In the blood, greater T cell density corresponded to longer overall survival. Median detection of top 100 tumor clones in adjacent lung was about 60 clones.

Only in-frame clones appear in the TCRdb table, and some are missing; sequencing was by immunoSEQ multiplex PCR. The profile shows approximately 150,000 clones, roughly 90% of them singletons. Germline V gives CDR1 MNHEY, CDR2 SVGAGI. V lost 5 bases and J 6 bases, leaving 12 bases between the germline ends. CDR3 length equals 13 residues. Sequencing used peripheral blood, obtained before any cancer treatment. This chain joins TRBV6-5 and TRBJ2-3; TRBD1 is a possible D gene (5 bases). This receptor was identified in a female donor of 60 years or more with stage I lung adenocarcinoma. DNA of the CDR3: TGTGCCAGCAGTAGGCAGGGCGCGGATACGCAGTATTTT. Its protein is CASSRQGADTQYF.